This passage covers 32 T cell receptor beta chains from one sample sequenced in a study of T cells after yellow fever vaccination. MiXCR, applied by TCRdb to the 5' RACE reads, yields one record per CDR3 protein. The sample comprises approximately 240,000 distinct CDR3 sequences, approximately 3.6% of which are singletons, and around 19% rests with the top ten. The starting material was PBMCs, obtained 15 days after the yellow fever booster vaccination. All receptors come from a man between 18 and 29 years old who received the YFV17D yellow fever vaccine.

Many counts were recorded for this clonotype. J is TRBJ2-1 and V is TRBV4-1; D not certain. CDR1 and CDR2 (germline): MGHRA, YSYEKL. V was shortened by 4 bases and J by 5 bases, with 12 bases between the two germline ends. The CDR3 runs 14 residues. This CDR3 reads CASSPRRTDNEQFF. DNA for the CDR3: TGCGCCAGCAGCCCACGCCGGACCGACAATGAGCAGTTCTTC.

This clonotype was found many times. The rearrangement joins TRBV5-6 to TRBJ2-2; D remains unclear. This CDR3 comprises 15 residues. The V end was cut by 2 bases, the J end by 0 bases, with 8 bases between. CDR1 is SGHDT and CDR2 is YYEEEE in the germline V gene. The CDR3 nucleotides are TGTGCCAGCAGCTTCGGCAGGTCGAACACCGGGGAGCTGTTTTTT. It encodes CASSFGRSNTGELFF. Based on the CDR3 plus reference TRBV5-6 and TRBJ2-2, the full variable domain is DAGVTQSPTHLIKTRGQQVTLRCSPKSGHDTVSWYQQALGQGPQFIFQYYEEEERQRGNFPDRFSGHQFPNYSSELNVNALLLGDSALYLCASSFGRSNTGELFFGEGSRLTVL.

In its sample, this clonotype was seen many times. The rearrangement uses TRBV5-1 and TRBJ1-2; TRBD1 matches 9 bases. The CDR3 loop spans 14 amino acids. CDR1 and CDR2 (germline): SGHRS, YFSETQ. V trimming: 0 bases; J trimming: 7 bases; junction bases outside the gene matches: 4. The CDR3 nucleotides are TGCGCCAGCAGCTTGGAGGGACAGGGTGGTGGCTACACCTTC. This translates into CASSLEGQGGGYTF.

This clonotype was picked up many times. This rearrangement joins TRBV20-1 to TRBJ1-1; unclear D gene. There are 14 residues in the CDR3. The germline V gene encodes CDR1 DFQATT and CDR2 SNEGSKA (reference sequence). V was cut by 1 base and J by 0 bases, with 9 bases left in between. CDR3 sequence (DNA): TGCAGTGCTAGAGCTGTCCCGGTGAACACTGAAGCTTTCTTT. This sequence encodes CSARAVPVNTEAFF.

This clonotype was seen repeatedly, ten times or more. The genes are TRBV6-4 and TRBJ2-3; the D gene is possibly TRBD2 (7 bases). V shed 2 bases and J shed 5 bases, with 14 bases lying between them. There are 15 residues in the CDR3. CDR1 MRHNA and CDR2 SNTAGT come from the germline V gene. The CDR3 loop is CASSDGGAWEDTQYF. CDR3 sequence (DNA): TGTGCCAGCAGTGACGGGGGGGCTTGGGAAGATACGCAGTATTTT.

This clonotype has at least ten counts. The chain links TRBV30 to TRBJ2-1; 9 bases line up with TRBD2. Germline CDR1 and CDR2: GTSNPN and SVGIG (reference sequence). The CDR3 loop spans 16 amino acids. V was pared by 0 bases and J by 4 bases, with 7 bases of the junction left unmatched. CDR3 DNA sequence: TGTGCCTGGAGTGTACTGGGGACTAGCAGATACAATGAGCAGTTCTTC. Amino acids: CAWSVLGTSRYNEQFF.

The chain uses TRBV25-1 and TRBJ1-2; 9 positions match TRBD1. CDR3 length: 16 amino acids. V trimming: 1 base; J trimming: 2 bases; junction bases outside the gene matches: 5. Germline CDR1 reads MGHDK; CDR2 reads SYGVNS. CDR3 sequence reads: CASSESGQGENYGYTF. The CDR3, as DNA: TGTGCCAGCAGTGAATCGGGACAGGGCGAGAACTATGGCTACACCTTC.

This clonotype turned up a few times. The chain has TRBV6-4 and TRBJ1-2, with 9 bases aligning to TRBD1. V shed 2 bases and J 5 bases; nucleotides not matched to a gene: 6. Germline V gene sequence: CDR1 MRHNA, CDR2 SNTAGT. CDR3 length: 15 residues. The CDR3 coding sequence is TGTGCCAGCAGTGACCGTCCGGGACAGGGTTATGGCTACACCTTC. This translates into CASSDRPGQGYGYTF.

This clonotype was recorded at least ten times. V is TRBV5-6 and J is TRBJ2-3; D is unclear. The germline V gene encodes CDR1 SGHDT and CDR2 YYEEEE. This CDR3 comprises 15 residues. V lost 2 bases and J 5 bases, leaving 15 bases between the germline ends. The CDR3 is CASSFGSPLIDTQYF. The CDR3 region has the DNA TGTGCCAGCAGCTTTGGAAGTCCGCTGATAGATACGCAGTATTTT.

This clonotype showed up many times. V usage is TRBV7-9 and J usage is TRBJ2-6; D might be TRBD1 (6 bases). CDR1 is SEHNR and CDR2 is FQNEAQ in the germline V gene (reference sequence). CDR3 length: 16 amino acids. The V end lost 7 bases, the J end lost 2 bases, and 15 bases lay between the germline ends. The CDR3 here is CASTVNRVAGANVLTF. The CDR3 nucleotides are TGTGCCAGCACCGTTAACAGGGTAGCTGGGGCCAACGTCCTGACTTTC.

This clonotype was recorded at least ten times. Written as DNA, the CDR3 is TGTGCCAGCAGTGATGTAGGGGGGGGGTACAATGAGCAGTTCTTC. Translation gives CASSDVGGGYNEQFF. The chain uses TRBV6-4 and TRBJ2-1, with D possibly matching TRBD2 (7 bases). Trimming pared 3 bases from V and 4 bases from J, leaving 13 bases between. The CDR3 runs to 15 residues. Per germline, CDR1 MRHNA and CDR2 SNTAGT.

This clonotype was seen ten or more times. The chain is built from TRBV9 and TRBJ2-5; the D is unclear. The CDR3 contains 13 residues. Germline CDR1 is SGDLS and CDR2 is YYNGEE. V dropped 2 bases and J dropped 5 bases, with 10 bases sitting between them. This chain's CDR3 is CASSVSGEETQYF. The CDR3 DNA follows: TGTGCCAGCAGCGTTTCGGGCGAGGAGACCCAGTACTTC.

This clonotype was detected ten times or more. This sequence joins TRBV4-1 and TRBJ2-7; D unresolved. Germline values: CDR1 MGHRA, CDR2 YSYEKL. The CDR3 is 16 residues long. V was trimmed by 1 base and J by 0 bases, leaving 13 bases between them. CDR3 sequence (DNA): TGCGCCAGCAGCCAAGGTTTTCGAACCCGCTCCTACGAGCAGTACTTC. Translation gives CASSQGFRTRSYEQYF.

This clonotype was seen ten or more times. V and J are TRBV7-3 and TRBJ1-1; D is possibly TRBD1 (5 bases). The V end was cut by 3 bases, the J end by 2 bases, with 13 bases between. The CDR3 length is 15 residues. Looked up from germline, CDR1 is SGHTA and CDR2 is FQGTGA. The CDR3 region is CASSFRPGQNTEAFF. DNA of the CDR3: TGTGCCAGCAGCTTTCGGCCTGGACAAAACACTGAAGCTTTCTTT.

In its sample, this clonotype was seen many times. The V and J genes are TRBV20-1 and TRBJ2-3; 8 nucleotides line up with TRBD1. CDR1 is DFQATT and CDR2 is SNEGSKA in the germline V gene (reference sequence). The ends lost 3 bases at V and 4 bases at J; junction bases unmatched: 9. The CDR3 has 15 amino acids. Written as DNA, the CDR3 is TGCAGTGCTAGCGAACCCGACAGGGGCGCAGATACGCAGTATTTT. Translating gives CSASEPDRGADTQYF.

The chain links TRBV5-1 to TRBJ2-3; D perhaps matches TRBD1 (5 bases). V was trimmed by 4 bases and J by 4 bases, leaving 13 bases between them. The CDR3 contains 14 residues. Germline values: CDR1 SGHRS, CDR2 YFSETQ. CDR3 in amino acids: CASSTHLGPDTQYF. CDR3 bases: TGCGCCAGCAGCACGCATCTGGGGCCAGATACGCAGTATTTT.

This clonotype came up many times. J is TRBJ2-2 and V is TRBV5-5, with D possibly being TRBD1 (6 bases). Trimming stripped 0 bases from V and 4 bases from J, with 10 bases between. The CDR3 has 15 residues. Germline assignment: CDR1 SGHKS and CDR2 YYEKEE (reference sequence). The CDR3 sequence is CASSLGTAFTGELFF. In DNA form, the CDR3 reads TGTGCCAGCAGCTTGGGGACAGCGTTCACCGGGGAGCTGTTTTTT.

This clonotype was counted many times. The rearrangement uses TRBV7-2 and TRBJ2-7; D is unresolved. Germline V gene lookup returns CDR1 SGHTA and CDR2 FQGNSA. The CDR3 runs to 14 residues. V lost 4 bases and J lost 1, with 11 bases in between. DNA of the CDR3: TGTGCCAGCAGCTCGTATGGGGTTTCCTACGAGCAGTACTTC. Translating it yields CASSSYGVSYEQYF.

This clonotype was recorded at least ten times. The CDR3 nucleotides are TGCGCCAGCAGCTTGGAACCAGCAGATACGCAGTATTTT. This translates into CASSLEPADTQYF. J is TRBJ2-3 and V is TRBV5-1, with no clear D. V gave up 0 bases and J gave up 4 bases, with 6 bases separating them. CDR3 length: 13 residues. Per germline, CDR1 SGHRS and CDR2 YFSETQ.

There are many counts of this clonotype. The rearrangement joins TRBV2 to TRBJ1-5; D gene ambiguous. Germline V CDR1 and CDR2: SNHLY, FYNNEI. Trimming took 3 bases from V and 4 from J, leaving 10 bases between them. This CDR3 spans 14 amino acids. CDR3 sequence: CASSDIAQNQPQHF. The CDR3 bases are TGTGCCAGCAGTGATATAGCCCAGAATCAGCCCCAGCATTTT.

Many counts were recorded for this clonotype. The V gene is TRBV4-1, the J gene TRBJ2-1, with 9 nucleotides matching TRBD2. From germline, CDR1 is MGHRA and CDR2 YSYEKL. The CDR3 spans 16 residues. Germline trimming cut 1 base from V and 6 bases from J; bases unmatched to any gene: 7. The DNA of the CDR3 is TGCGCCAGCAGCCAAGCATGGCCAGCGGGGGGCAATGAGCAGTTCTTC. Translating it yields CASSQAWPAGGNEQFF.

The table lists this clonotype with many counts. The CDR3 reads CASSLGARPYYEQYF. The CDR3 DNA reads TGTGCCAGCAGCTTAGGAGCCAGACCCTACTACGAGCAGTACTTC. The V call is TRBV7-2, the J call TRBJ2-7; D not resolved. The V gene lost 1 base and the J gene lost 3 bases, with 13 bases spanning the gap. Germline V gene data show CDR1 as SGHTA and CDR2 as FQGNSA. The CDR3 contains 15 residues.

This clonotype was counted many times. This chain uses TRBV6-1 with TRBJ2-6, with no clear D. Trimming took off 8 bases at V and 0 bases at J, with 8 bases between the two ends. CDR1 is MNHNS and CDR2 is SASEGT in the germline V gene. The CDR3 is 14 amino acids. The CDR3 DNA follows: TGTGCCAGCCCGCTGCTCTCTGGGGCCAACGTCCTGACTTTC. Its translation: CASPLLSGANVLTF.

This clonotype was counted ten times or more. The CDR3 is CASSQDVAGGEETQYF. CDR3 bases: TGTGCCAGCAGCCAAGATGTAGCGGGGGGTGAGGAGACCCAGTACTTC. J is TRBJ2-5 and V is TRBV4-2; 10 nucleotides agree with TRBD2. CDR3 length: 16 residues. Germline loops: CDR1 LGHNA, CDR2 YNFKEQ. Trimming cost V 0 bases and J 5 bases; bases outside gene matches: 6.

The table lists this clonotype with many counts. This chain links TRBV5-1 with TRBJ2-7; D gene ambiguous. V lost 2 bases and J 6 bases, leaving 15 bases between the germline ends. The CDR3 is made up of 14 amino acids. CDR1 and CDR2 (germline): SGHRS, YFSETQ. The CDR3 sequence: CASSLAIEFVEQYF. The DNA for the CDR3 is TGCGCCAGCAGCTTAGCCATCGAGTTCGTCGAGCAGTACTTC.

This clonotype showed up many times. This chain connects TRBV7-2 to TRBJ1-5; no clear D gene. The CDR3 is 13 amino acids. Trimming left V 5 bases short and J 0 bases short, with 5 bases between. Germline-derived CDR1 and CDR2 are SGHTA and FQGNSA. The CDR3 DNA reads TGTGCCAGCAGCCAAAATAGCAATCAGCCCCAGCATTTT. It codes for CASSQNSNQPQHF.

This clonotype has at least ten counts. The rearrangement links TRBV6-2 or TRBV6-3 to TRBJ1-1, with D unresolved. V lost 3 bases and J 3 bases, leaving 11 bases between the germline ends. There are 14 residues in the CDR3. Germline V CDR1 and CDR2: MNHEY, SVGEGT. This CDR3 is CASSYFPEYTEAFF. The CDR3 DNA reads TGTGCCAGCAGTTATTTTCCTGAATACACTGAAGCTTTCTTT.

This clonotype was found many times. The chain joins TRBV20-1 to TRBJ1-2; no firm D call. The CDR3 extends over 15 amino acids. Per the germline V gene, CDR1 is DFQATT and CDR2 is SNEGSKA (reference sequence). The germline V and J ends were trimmed by 0 bases and 2 bases, with 13 bases remaining between them. CDR3 sequence reads: CSARDSSGTNYGYTF. The CDR3 DNA reads TGCAGTGCTAGAGATTCGAGCGGCACCAACTATGGCTACACCTTC.

This clonotype showed up many times. The gene calls are TRBV11-2 and TRBJ2-5; the D is unclear. Germline loops: CDR1 SGHAT, CDR2 FQNNGV. The CDR3 has 13 residues. V lost 5 bases to trimming and J lost 0 bases, with 7 bases between them. The CDR3 DNA follows: TGTGCCAGCAGCGGCGGATACCAAGAGACCCAGTACTTC. Translation gives CASSGGYQETQYF.

At least ten counts were recorded for this clonotype. This chain links TRBV5-1 with TRBJ1-1, with a possible D match to TRBD1 (6 bases). The V gene lost 4 bases and the J gene lost 8 bases, with 21 bases spanning the gap. Germline V CDR1 and CDR2: SGHRS, YFSETQ. This CDR3 comprises 15 residues. In nucleotides, the CDR3 is TGCGCCAGCAGCCGGGAGGAGGGACGGAGGGGGGAAGCTTTCTTT. Translation: CASSREEGRRGEAFF.

Ten or more counts support this clonotype. This chain links TRBV10-1 with TRBJ2-1; 7 bases are shared with TRBD1. Looked up from germline, CDR1 is WNHNN and CDR2 is SYGVQD (reference sequence). The CDR3 has 13 residues. J gave up 6 bases and V 2 bases, and 1 base lay outside the gene matches. The CDR3 nucleotides are TGCGCCAGCAGTGAGGCAGGGGGCAATGAGCAGTTCTTC. This codes for CASSEAGGNEQFF.

This clonotype was seen repeatedly, ten times or more. The chain combines TRBV24-1 with TRBJ2-3, with TRBD1 matching over 9 bases. The J segment lost 0 bases and the V segment lost 7 bases, leaving 10 bases of the junction unmatched. This CDR3 has 17 residues. Germline values: CDR1 KGHDR, CDR2 SFDVKD. Here the CDR3 reads CATSMSGQGHSTDTQYF. The CDR3 DNA follows: TGTGCCACCAGCATGTCGGGACAGGGACACAGCACAGATACGCAGTATTTT.